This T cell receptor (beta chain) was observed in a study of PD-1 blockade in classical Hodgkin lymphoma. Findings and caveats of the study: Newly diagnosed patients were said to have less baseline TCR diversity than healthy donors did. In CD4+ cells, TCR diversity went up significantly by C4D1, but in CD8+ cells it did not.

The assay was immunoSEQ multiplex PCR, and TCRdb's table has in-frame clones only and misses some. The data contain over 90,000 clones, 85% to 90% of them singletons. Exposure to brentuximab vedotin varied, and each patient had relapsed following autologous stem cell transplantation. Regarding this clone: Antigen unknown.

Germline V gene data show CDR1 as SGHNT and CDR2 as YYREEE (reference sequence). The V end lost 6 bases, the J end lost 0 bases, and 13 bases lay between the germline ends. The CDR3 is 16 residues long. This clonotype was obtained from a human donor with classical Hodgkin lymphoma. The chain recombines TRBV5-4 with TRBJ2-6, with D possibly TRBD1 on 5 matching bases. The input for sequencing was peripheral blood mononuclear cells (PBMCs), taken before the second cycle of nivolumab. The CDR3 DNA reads TGTGCCAGCACCCCCTGGCAGGGCTCTGGGGCCAACGTCCTGACTTTC. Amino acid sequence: CASTPWQGSGANVLTF.